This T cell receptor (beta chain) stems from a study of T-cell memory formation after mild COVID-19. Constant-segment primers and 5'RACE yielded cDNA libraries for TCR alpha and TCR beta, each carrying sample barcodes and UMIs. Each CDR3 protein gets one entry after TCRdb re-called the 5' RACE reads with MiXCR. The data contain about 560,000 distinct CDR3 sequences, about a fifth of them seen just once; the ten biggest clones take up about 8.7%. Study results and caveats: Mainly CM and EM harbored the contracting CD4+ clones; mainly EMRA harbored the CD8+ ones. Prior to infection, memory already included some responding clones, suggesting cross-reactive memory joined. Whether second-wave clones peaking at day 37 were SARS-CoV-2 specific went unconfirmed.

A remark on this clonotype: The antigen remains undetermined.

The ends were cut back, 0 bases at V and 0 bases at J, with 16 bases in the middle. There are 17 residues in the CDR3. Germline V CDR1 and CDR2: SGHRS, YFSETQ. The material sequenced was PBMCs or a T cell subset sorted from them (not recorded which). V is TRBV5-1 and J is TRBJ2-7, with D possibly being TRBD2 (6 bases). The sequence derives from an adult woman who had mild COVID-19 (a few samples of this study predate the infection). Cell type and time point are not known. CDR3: CASSLAGRDGSSYEQYF. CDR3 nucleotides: TGCGCCAGCAGCTTGGCCGGACGGGACGGGAGCTCCTACGAGCAGTACTTC. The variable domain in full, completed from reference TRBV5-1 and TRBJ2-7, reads KAGVTQTPRYLIKTRGQQVTLSCSPISGHRSVSWYQQTPGQGLQFLFEYFSETQRNKGNFPGRFSGRQFSNSRSEMNVSTLELGDSALYLCASSLAGRDGSSYEQYFGPGTRLTVT.